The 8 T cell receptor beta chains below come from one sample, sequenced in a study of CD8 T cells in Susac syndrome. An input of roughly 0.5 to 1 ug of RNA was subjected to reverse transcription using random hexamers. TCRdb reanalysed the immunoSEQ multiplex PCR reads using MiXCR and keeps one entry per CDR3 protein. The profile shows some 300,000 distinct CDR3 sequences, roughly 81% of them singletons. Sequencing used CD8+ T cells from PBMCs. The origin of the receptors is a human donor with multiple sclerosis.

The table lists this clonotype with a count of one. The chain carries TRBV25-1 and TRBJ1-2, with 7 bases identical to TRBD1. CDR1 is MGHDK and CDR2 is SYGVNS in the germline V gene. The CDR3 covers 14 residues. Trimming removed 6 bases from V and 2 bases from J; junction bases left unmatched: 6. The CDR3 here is CASRPTGLNYGYTF. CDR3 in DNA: TGTGCCAGCAGACCGACAGGGCTGAACTATGGCTACACCTTC.

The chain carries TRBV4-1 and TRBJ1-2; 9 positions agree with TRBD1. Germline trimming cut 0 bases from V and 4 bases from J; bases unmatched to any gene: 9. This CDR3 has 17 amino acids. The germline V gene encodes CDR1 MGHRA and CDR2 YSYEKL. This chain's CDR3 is CASSQDPGTGLFYGYTF. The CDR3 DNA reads TGCGCCAGCAGCCAAGATCCCGGGACAGGGCTCTTCTATGGCTACACCTTC.

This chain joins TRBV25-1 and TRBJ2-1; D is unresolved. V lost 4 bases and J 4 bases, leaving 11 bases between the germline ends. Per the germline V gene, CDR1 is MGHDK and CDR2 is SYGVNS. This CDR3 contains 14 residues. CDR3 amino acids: CASSGENKYNEQFF. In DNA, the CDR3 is TGTGCCAGCAGTGGCGAAAATAAATACAATGAGCAGTTCTTC.

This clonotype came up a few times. The CDR3 DNA reads TGTGCCAGCAGTCCCGGGACAGGGGGCCGTCAGCCCCAGCATTTT. It specifies CASSPGTGGRQPQHF. V gene TRBV27 combines with J gene TRBJ1-5, with TRBD1 matching 12 bases. CDR3 length: 15 amino acids. CDR1 and CDR2 (germline): MNHEY, SMNVEV (reference sequence). V lost 5 bases and J lost 6; bases outside the gene matches: 5.

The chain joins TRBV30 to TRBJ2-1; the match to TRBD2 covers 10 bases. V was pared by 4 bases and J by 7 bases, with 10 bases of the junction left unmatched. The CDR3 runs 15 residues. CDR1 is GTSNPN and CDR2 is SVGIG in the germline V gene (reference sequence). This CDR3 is CAWTGSGRARNEQFF. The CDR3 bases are TGTGCCTGGACGGGAAGCGGGAGGGCCAGGAATGAGCAGTTCTTC.

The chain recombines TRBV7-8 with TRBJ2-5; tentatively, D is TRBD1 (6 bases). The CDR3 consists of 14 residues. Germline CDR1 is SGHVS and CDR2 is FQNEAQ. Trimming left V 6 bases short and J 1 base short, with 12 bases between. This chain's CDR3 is CASSRTASQETQYF. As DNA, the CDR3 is TGTGCCAGCAGTCGGACAGCTTCCCAAGAGACCCAGTACTTC.

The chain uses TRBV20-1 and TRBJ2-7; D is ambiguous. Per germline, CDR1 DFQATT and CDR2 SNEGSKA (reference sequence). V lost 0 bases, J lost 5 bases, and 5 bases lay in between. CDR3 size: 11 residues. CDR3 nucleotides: TGCAGTGCTAGAGATCAGAACGAGCAGTACTTC. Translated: CSARDQNEQYF.

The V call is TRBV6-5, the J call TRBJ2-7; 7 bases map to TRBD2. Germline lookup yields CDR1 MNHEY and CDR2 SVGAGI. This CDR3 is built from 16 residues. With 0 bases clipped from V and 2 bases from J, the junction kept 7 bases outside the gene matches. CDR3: CASSYSILAEAYEQYF. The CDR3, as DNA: TGTGCCAGCAGTTACTCGATTCTAGCGGAGGCCTACGAGCAGTACTTC.